This passage covers 18 T cell receptor beta chains from one sample sequenced in a study of early T cells in non-severe SARS-CoV-2 infection (dated by TCRdb to the early 2020s). The library was built by means of 5' RACE. Sequencer: NextSeq 500. The public reads were quality trimmed at Q25 with fastp and then assembled into clones with MiXCR by TCRdb, keeping productive beta chains. For every CDR3 protein sequence, its rows merge into one entry that carries the most common genes and DNA. For this sample the table gives roughly 34,000 distinct CDR3 sequences, of which around 7% were detected only once. The leading ten clones occupy about 13% of the sample. The sample consisted of whole blood, taken at baseline. The receptors were gathered from an adult who was a healthcare worker with PCR-confirmed SARS-CoV-2 infection or an uninfected control (not recorded which).

A few counts support this clonotype. V usage is TRBV7-2 and J usage is TRBJ2-1, with TRBD2 identical over 9 bases. Per the germline V gene, CDR1 is SGHTA and CDR2 is FQGNSA. This CDR3 has 16 amino acids. J lost 5 bases, V lost 0 bases, and 5 bases had no gene match. CDR3 nucleotide sequence: TGTGCCAGCAGCTTAGCGAGACTAGCGGTAAACAATGAGCAGTTCTTC. Its translation is CASSLARLAVNNEQFF.

Remarks on this clonotype: In this CDR3 the conserved last residue, phenylalanine or tryptophan, is missing, so a read error is likely. The chain combines TRBV12-3 or TRBV12-4 with TRBJ2-6, with D perhaps given as TRBD1 or TRBD2 (5 bases each). The V and J ends lost 5 bases and 4 bases respectively, with 12 bases between them. CDR3 length: 15 residues. CDR3: CASSQSGTGANVLTS. CDR3 DNA sequence: TGTGCCAGCAGTCAATCAGGGACCGGGGCCAACGTCCTGACTTCC.

This clonotype has at least ten counts. This rearrangement joins TRBV24-1 to TRBJ1-5, with D perhaps TRBD1 (5 bases). Germline CDR1 is KGHDR and CDR2 is SFDVKD. The V end lost 9 bases, the J end lost 5 bases, and 7 bases lay between the germline ends. CDR3 length: 11 amino acids. The CDR3 protein is CATGADQPQHF. The CDR3 DNA is TGTGCCACCGGGGCGGATCAGCCCCAGCATTTT.

This clonotype came up many times. V is TRBV7-2 and J is TRBJ2-5, with 11 bases matching TRBD2. The CDR3 contains 15 residues. J gave up 2 bases and V 8 bases, and 7 bases lay outside the gene matches. CDR1 and CDR2 (germline): SGHTA, FQGNSA. CDR3 sequence: CASGRLAGIQETQYF. In nucleotides, the CDR3 is TGTGCCAGCGGGCGACTAGCGGGAATTCAAGAGACCCAGTACTTC. Together with reference TRBV7-2 and TRBJ2-5, the CDR3 gives the full variable domain: GAGVSQSPSNKVTEKGKDVELRCDPISGHTALYWYRQSLGQGLEFLIYFQGNSAPDKSGLPSDRFSAERTGGSVSTLTIQRTQQEDSAVYLCASGRLAGIQETQYFGPGTRLLVL.

The sample holds a few counts of this clonotype. This CDR3 is CSARKSSYEQYV. CDR3 DNA: TGCAGTGCTAGGAAGAGCTCCTACGAGCAGTACGTC. J is TRBJ2-7 and V is TRBV20-1; D gene uncertain. The CDR3 sequence is 12 residues long. CDR1 is DFQATT, CDR2 SNEGSKA, per germline (reference sequence). With 3 bases removed from V and 0 bases from J, the gap between germline ends came to 6 bases.

The rearrangement links TRBV4-1 to TRBJ2-7; TRBD2 agrees at 7 bases. The CDR3 length is 15 residues. Trimming removed 0 bases from V and 2 bases from J; junction bases left unmatched: 4. Germline assignment: CDR1 MGHRA and CDR2 YSYEKL. This CDR3 is CASSQEGGSTYEQYF. CDR3 in DNA: TGCGCCAGCAGCCAAGAGGGCGGGAGCACCTACGAGCAGTACTTC.

At least ten counts were recorded for this clonotype. This rearrangement joins TRBV4-3 to TRBJ2-7; 7 bases line up with TRBD2. Germline CDR1 reads LGHNA; CDR2 reads YSLEER. Unmatched junction bases numbered 4, after V lost 0 bases and J lost 2 bases. The CDR3 contains 15 residues. In DNA form, the CDR3 reads TGCGCCAGCAGCCAAGATGCGGGGGTAGCCTACGAGCAGTACTTC. It is translated as CASSQDAGVAYEQYF.

This clonotype was found a few times. The chain links TRBV5-4 to TRBJ2-3; 10 bases are a match to TRBD2. The germline CDR1 and CDR2 sequences are SGHNT and YYREEE (reference sequence). V trimming: 4 bases; J trimming: 1 base; junction bases outside the gene matches: 3. The CDR3 is 15 residues long. CDR3 nucleotides: TGTGCCAGCAGCCCTAGCGGGAGCCGCACAGATACGCAGTATTTT. This encodes CASSPSGSRTDTQYF. The variable domain in full, completed from reference TRBV5-4 and TRBJ2-3, reads ETGVTQSPTHLIKTRGQQVTLRCSSQSGHNTVSWYQQALGQGPQFIFQYYREEENGRGNFPPRFSGLQFPNYSSELNVNALELDDSALYLCASSPSGSRTDTQYFGPGTRLTVL.

The CDR3 DNA follows: TGTGCCAGCAGTTATCTCAGGACAGGGGGCGAGGGCTATGGCTACACCTTC. Translating gives CASSYLRTGGEGYGYTF. J is TRBJ1-2 and V is TRBV6-5; 11 nucleotides match TRBD1. This CDR3 is 17 amino acids long. Germline CDR1 is MNHEY and CDR2 is SVGAGI. V gave up 3 bases and J gave up 4 bases; unmatched junction bases: 10.

This chain joins TRBV5-1 and TRBJ2-1, with D tentatively TRBD1 (6 bases). Germline V CDR1 and CDR2: SGHRS, YFSETQ. The CDR3 length is 15 residues. Deletions cut 4 bases from V and 5 bases from J, with 16 bases between. In DNA, the CDR3 is TGCGCCAGCAGCCGGTCCTTGGACAGTAACAATGAGCAGTTCTTC. Its protein is CASSRSLDSNNEQFF.

This clonotype was observed a few times. The chain links TRBV10-3 to TRBJ1-5, with no clear D. V was shortened by 0 bases and J by 1 base, with 7 bases between the two germline ends. CDR1 and CDR2 (germline): ENHRY, SYGVKD. The CDR3 runs to 15 residues. DNA of the CDR3: TGTGCCATCAGTGAGTCGCGGAAAAGCAATCAGCCCCAGCATTTT. This codes for CAISESRKSNQPQHF.

This clonotype was counted many times. This chain joins TRBV7-3 and TRBJ2-2; 10 bases match TRBD1. V lost 4 bases to trimming and J lost 5 bases; unmatched junction nucleotides: 7. Germline assignment: CDR1 SGHTA and CDR2 FQGTGA. The CDR3 sequence is 16 residues long. The CDR3 is CASSSGGTGVTGELFF. DNA of the CDR3: TGTGCCAGCAGCTCGGGAGGGACAGGGGTAACCGGGGAGCTGTTTTTT.

The chain couples TRBV20-1 to TRBJ2-5; the match to TRBD2 covers 7 bases. CDR3 size: 15 residues. Germline lookup yields CDR1 DFQATT and CDR2 SNEGSKA (reference sequence). V was clipped by 1 base and J by 4 bases; unmatched bases: 9. For the CDR3, the DNA is TGCAGTGCTAGAGTAATGGGCGGGAGAACAGAGACCCAGTACTTC. This translates into CSARVMGGRTETQYF.

The J gene is TRBJ2-7, the V gene TRBV9, with D possibly TRBD1 on 5 matching bases. CDR1 and CDR2 from the germline V gene are SGDLS and YYNGEE. The CDR3 spans 14 residues. Trimming took off 4 bases at V and 1 base at J, with 12 bases between the two ends. In DNA form, the CDR3 reads TGTGCCAGCAGCCCGCAGGCAGGGTCCTACGAGCAGTACGTC. Translating it yields CASSPQAGSYEQYV.

This chain uses TRBV29-1 with TRBJ2-7; tentatively, D is TRBD2 (6 bases). This CDR3 is built from 14 residues. Trimming shortened V by 5 bases and J by 5 bases, and 19 bases separated the two germline ends. Germline V lookup: CDR1 SQVTM, CDR2 ANQGSEA. DNA for the CDR3: TGCAGCGTTCTACTCGCGGGGAGAGTGGACGAGCAGTACTTC. It yields the protein CSVLLAGRVDEQYF.

This clonotype has more than one count but fewer than ten. The rearrangement uses TRBV28 and TRBJ2-7; D is possibly TRBD1 or TRBD2 (6 bases each). Germline values: CDR1 MDHEN, CDR2 SYDVKM. This CDR3 comprises 15 residues. V was shortened by 4 bases and J by 3 bases, with 16 bases between the two germline ends. The DNA of the CDR3 is TGTGCCAGCAGTTCCGGGGGCACCGGGCTCTACGAGCAGTACTTC. Residues: CASSSGGTGLYEQYF.

This clonotype was found many times. The chain combines TRBV11-2 with TRBJ2-5, with 7 positions matching TRBD2. The CDR3 runs to 13 residues. Germline V gene sequence: CDR1 SGHAT, CDR2 FQNNGV. V lost 2 bases, J lost 4 bases, and 1 base stayed unmatched. CDR3 protein: CASSLSSGETQYF. For the CDR3, the DNA is TGTGCCAGCAGCTTATCTAGCGGAGAGACCCAGTACTTC.

This clonotype was seen a handful of times. The genes are TRBV6-6 and TRBJ1-1; 8 positions agree with TRBD1. This CDR3 comprises 14 residues. Germline-derived CDR1 and CDR2 are MNHNY and SVGAGI (reference sequence). With 0 bases clipped from V and 4 bases from J, the junction kept 1 base outside the gene matches. The CDR3 DNA sequence: TGTGCCAGCAGTTACTCCACAGGGGGCACTGAAGCTTTCTTT. It yields the protein CASSYSTGGTEAFF.